The 17 T cell receptor beta chains presented below share a single source sample, sequenced in a study of breast tumors, draining lymph nodes, adjacent tissues. Samples came from axillary lymph nodes draining the breast cancer. In TCRdb, the multiplex PCR reads were re-called with MiXCR into one record per CDR3 protein. The sample shows 200,000 to 300,000 distinct CDR3 sequences, 30% to 35% of them seen only once. The specimen sequenced was axillary lymph node tissue. Source of these receptors: a female donor with breast cancer. Some clones in this sample may be carry-over from other donors' samples.

This clonotype was detected many times. This chain connects TRBV11-2 to TRBJ1-4; D is unclear. Per the germline V gene, CDR1 is SGHAT and CDR2 is FQNNGV. This CDR3 has 14 amino acids. V lost 2 bases and J lost 8, with 12 bases in between. The CDR3 protein is CASSLRQDSEKLFF. For the CDR3, the DNA is TGTGCCAGCAGCTTAAGGCAGGACTCGGAAAAACTGTTTTTT.

The V call is TRBV27, the J call TRBJ2-7; D assignment may be TRBD1 or TRBD2 (5 bases each). The V end was cut by 3 bases, the J end by 7 bases, with 13 bases between. This CDR3 is 13 amino acids long. Looked up from germline, CDR1 is MNHEY and CDR2 is SMNVEV (reference sequence). The CDR3 loop reads CASSLRGRREQYF. DNA of the CDR3: TGTGCCAGCAGTTTGAGGGGACGCAGGGAGCAGTACTTC.

The CDR3 DNA sequence: TGTGCCACCAGTGGGCCGGGGGGTGGCGAGGCCCAGTACTTC. This translates into CATSGPGGGEAQYF. The chain links TRBV24-1 to TRBJ2-5; 7 bases map to TRBD2. The germline V gene encodes CDR1 KGHDR and CDR2 SFDVKD. CDR3 length equals 14 residues. V lost 5 bases to trimming and J lost 9 bases; unmatched junction nucleotides: 11.

This clonotype appeared many times. CDR3 loop: CASSEGQREYYGYTF. The CDR3, as DNA: TGTGCCAGCAGTGAAGGCCAGAGGGAGTACTATGGCTACACCTTC. This sequence joins TRBV6-1 and TRBJ1-2; D unclear. Germline V lookup: CDR1 MNHNS, CDR2 SASEGT. The CDR3 sequence is 15 residues long. The V and J ends lost 1 base and 3 bases respectively, with 12 bases between them.

This clonotype was observed many times. V gene TRBV20-1 combines with J gene TRBJ2-3, with TRBD2 matching 11 bases. This CDR3 has 15 residues. V shed 6 bases and J 0 bases; nucleotides not matched to a gene: 5. Germline loops: CDR1 DFQATT, CDR2 SNEGSKA (reference sequence). In nucleotides, the CDR3 is TGCAGTGCGTTAGCGGGAGGGCCTAGCACAGATACGCAGTATTTT. Its protein is CSALAGGPSTDTQYF.

The table lists this clonotype with many counts. V gene TRBV11-2 combines with J gene TRBJ2-6; D remains ambiguous. Germline V lookup: CDR1 SGHAT, CDR2 FQNNGV. V was trimmed by 5 bases and J by 4 bases, leaving 9 bases between them. This CDR3 spans 14 amino acids. The CDR3 sequence: CASSPLPGANVLTF. In DNA form, the CDR3 reads TGTGCCAGCAGCCCACTCCCCGGGGCCAACGTCCTGACTTTC. Combining the CDR3 with reference TRBV11-2 and TRBJ2-6 gives the whole variable domain EAGVAQSPRYKIIEKRQSVAFWCNPISGHATLYWYQQILGQGPKLLIQFQNNGVVDDSQLPKDRFSAERLKGVDSTLKIQPAKLEDSAVYLCASSPLPGANVLTFGAGSRLTVL.

This clonotype was seen many times. CDR3 coding DNA: TGTGCCAGCAGCCAAGCCACCGGGGAGCTGTTTTTT. Translation gives CASSQATGELFF. The rearrangement uses TRBV12-3 or TRBV12-4 and TRBJ2-2; no reliable D call. This CDR3 has 12 residues. Trimming shortened V by 6 bases and J by 4 bases, and 6 bases separated the two germline ends.

Regarding this clonotype: Since a much larger clone is just one base distant, this may be a read error. V and J are TRBV20-1 and TRBJ2-3, with 14 positions matching TRBD2. Germline V CDR1 and CDR2: DFQATT, SNEGSKA (reference sequence). This CDR3 comprises 14 residues. The CDR3 protein is CNARLAGGRNTQYF. The CDR3 nucleotides are TGCAATGCTCGACTAGCGGGAGGGCGAAATACGCAGTATTTT.

Many counts were recorded for this clonotype. The J gene is TRBJ1-3, the V gene TRBV12-3 or TRBV12-4, with TRBD1 as a possible D gene (5 bases). Trimming stripped 6 bases from V and 11 bases from J, with 11 bases between. This CDR3 has 11 residues. The CDR3, as DNA: TGTGCCAGCAGCCAAGGGGTCCCCATATATTTT. It yields the protein CASSQGVPIYF.

At least ten counts were recorded for this clonotype. The CDR3 protein is CASSRVSGGYNEQFF. The CDR3 DNA follows: TGTGCCAGCAGTCGAGTTAGCGGGGGATACAATGAGCAGTTCTTC. V usage is TRBV7-2 and J usage is TRBJ2-1, with 9 bases fitting TRBD2. Unmatched junction bases numbered 7, after V lost 6 bases and J lost 4 bases. The CDR3 sequence is 15 residues long. In germline, CDR1 is SGHTA, CDR2 FQGNSA.

J is TRBJ2-3 and V is TRBV15; 7 bases match TRBD2. There are 17 residues in the CDR3. Germline assignment: CDR1 LNHNV and CDR2 YYDKDF (reference sequence). V trimming: 8 bases; J trimming: 0 bases; junction bases outside the gene matches: 14. CDR3 residues: CATRKQGEGSSTDTQYF. The CDR3 nucleotides read TGTGCCACCCGGAAACAAGGGGAGGGCTCTAGCACAGATACGCAGTATTTT. Looking up the rest from reference TRBV15 and TRBJ2-3 gives the full variable domain: DAMVIQNPRYQVTQFGKPVTLSCSQTLNHNVMYWYQQKSSQAPKLLFHYYDKDFNNEADTPDNFQSRRPNTSFCFLDIRSPGLGDTAMYLCATRKQGEGSSTDTQYFGPGTRLTVL.

This clonotype has at least ten counts. This chain joins TRBV7-9 and TRBJ2-1; TRBD2 matches at 11 bases. Trimming took 5 bases from V and 5 from J; bases not matched to a gene: 8. CDR1 SEHNR and CDR2 FQNEAQ come from the germline V gene (reference sequence). The CDR3 consists of 16 residues. CDR3 coding DNA: TGTGCCAGCAGCGACTTCCTACTAGCGGGAGACAATGAGCAGTTCTTC. Protein sequence: CASSDFLLAGDNEQFF.

The sample holds many counts of this clonotype. J is TRBJ1-6 and V is TRBV27; 8 positions agree with TRBD1. Per germline, CDR1 MNHEY and CDR2 SMNVEV (reference sequence). V lost 4 bases to trimming and J lost 7 bases; unmatched junction nucleotides: 6. The CDR3 length is 15 residues. For the CDR3, the DNA is TGTGCCAGCAGTTCTAGGACAGGGTGGAATTCACCCCTCCACTTT. Protein sequence: CASSSRTGWNSPLHF.

This clonotype was counted at least ten times. The J gene is TRBJ2-5, the V gene TRBV5-1; possible D gene TRBD1, 5 bases. This CDR3 spans 14 amino acids. The V and J ends lost 2 bases and 4 bases respectively, with 12 bases between them. The germline gives CDR1 SGHRS, CDR2 YFSETQ. The CDR3 loop reads CASSLPGIRETQYF. The CDR3 DNA reads TGCGCCAGCAGCTTACCAGGGATTAGAGAGACCCAGTACTTC.

Comment on this clonotype: A clone one base away is much larger, so this may be a read error. This chain joins TRBV12-3 or TRBV12-4 and TRBJ1-6; 7 positions match TRBD1. This CDR3 is 16 amino acids long. J gave up 7 bases and V 6 bases, and 12 bases lay outside the gene matches. CDR3 in amino acids: CASSSAAGTENSPLHF. CDR3 in DNA: TGTGCCAGCAGCAGCGCCGCCGGGACAGAAAATTCACCCCTCCACTTT.

A word on this clonotype: A read error is possible here, since a much larger clone lies one base away. The gene calls are TRBV20-1 and TRBJ2-1, with 8 bases matching TRBD1. The CDR3 extends over 17 amino acids. J gave up 5 bases and V 8 bases, and 20 bases lay outside the gene matches. Germline CDR1 DFQATT, CDR2 SNEGSKA (reference sequence). The CDR3 loop is CSSFGAGTGGPDNEQFF. CDR3 DNA sequence: TGCAGTTCTTTTGGGGCAGGGACAGGCGGGCCGGACAATGAGCAGTTCTTC.

This clonotype has ten or more counts. This chain uses TRBV12-3 or TRBV12-4 with TRBJ1-4, with a possible D match to TRBD1 (5 bases). V was clipped by 0 bases and J by 8 bases, with 7 bases between them. The CDR3 extends over 13 amino acids. The CDR3 here is CASSLAGTEKLFF. CDR3 nucleotide sequence: TGTGCCAGCAGTTTAGCCGGGACCGAAAAACTGTTTTTT.